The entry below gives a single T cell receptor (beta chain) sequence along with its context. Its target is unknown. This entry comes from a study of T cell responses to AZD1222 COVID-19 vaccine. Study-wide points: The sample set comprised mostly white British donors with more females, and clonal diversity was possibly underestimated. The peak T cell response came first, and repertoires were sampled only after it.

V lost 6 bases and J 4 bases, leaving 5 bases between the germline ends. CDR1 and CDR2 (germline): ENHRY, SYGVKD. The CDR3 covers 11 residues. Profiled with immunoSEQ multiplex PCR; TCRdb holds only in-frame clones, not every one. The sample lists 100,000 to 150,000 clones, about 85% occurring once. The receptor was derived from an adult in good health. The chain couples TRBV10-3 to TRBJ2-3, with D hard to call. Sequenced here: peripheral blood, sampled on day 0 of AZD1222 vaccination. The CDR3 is CAIREADTQYF. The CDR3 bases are TGTGCCATCAGGGAAGCAGATACGCAGTATTTT.